This paragraph reports one T cell receptor (beta chain). This sample stems from a study of blood T cell repertoires in COVID-19. Study context: T cells, B-cell-depleted T cells, or PBMCs supplied cDNA or gDNA.

Sequenced by immunoSEQ multiplex PCR; TCRdb stores in-frame clones only, minus some. Of tens of thousands of clones listed, roughly four fifths were seen once; the top ten hold 7% to 7.5%. The CDR3 covers 15 residues. The trim removed 0 bases at V and 4 bases at J, leaving 4 bases unmatched. From germline, CDR1 is LNHDA and CDR2 SQIVND (reference sequence). The specimen sequenced was peripheral blood. The chain links TRBV19 to TRBJ1-2; 8 nucleotides agree with TRBD1. This clonotype originated in a man between 40 and 49 years old with acute or convalescent COVID-19. The CDR3 sequence: CASSIETGGGYGYTF. The CDR3 DNA reads as TGTGCCAGTAGTATAGAAACAGGGGGTGGCTATGGCTACACCTTC.